What follows are 29 T cell receptor beta chains derived from one specimen sequenced in a study of shared clonotypes between healthy human individuals. The method was immunoSEQ multiplex PCR; TCRdb's version includes in-frame clones alone and lacks a portion of them. The sample consists of about 1.5 million clones, 95% to 97% of them appearing once. The sample taken for sequencing was naive CD4+ T cells sorted from blood. Specified subset: CD45RA+ positively selected. These TCRs come from a man aged 25-45 years in good health.

V is TRBV27 and J is TRBJ2-1; D may be TRBD2 (6 bases). This CDR3 is built from 14 residues. V was shortened by 6 bases and J by 3 bases, with 12 bases between the two germline ends. The germline V gene has CDR1 MNHEY and CDR2 SMNVEV (reference sequence). CDR3 amino acids: CASSRESLYNEQFF. CDR3 nucleotide sequence: TGTGCCAGCAGCCGGGAGTCCCTCTACAATGAGCAGTTCTTC.

A note on this clone: Other nucleotide sequences from this sample produce the same CDR3. The CDR3 sequence is CASSLLAGGGEQFF. The CDR3 bases are TGTGCCAGCAGCTTGTTGGCAGGTGGGGGTGAGCAGTTCTTC. The V and J genes are TRBV5-8 and TRBJ2-1, with D perhaps matching TRBD1 or TRBD2 (5 bases each). CDR1 SGHTS and CDR2 YDEGEE come from the germline V gene. V gave up 1 base and J gave up 9 bases, with 14 bases separating them. The CDR3 loop spans 14 amino acids. Full variable domain (remainder filled in from reference TRBV5-8 and TRBJ2-1): EAGVTQSPTHLIKTRGQQATLRCSPISGHTSVYWYQQALGLGLQFLLWYDEGEERNRGNFPPRFSGRQFPNYSSELNVNALELEDSALYLCASSLLAGGGEQFFGPGTRLTVL.

The rearrangement links TRBV12-5 to TRBJ1-2, with D possibly being TRBD1 (5 bases). Germline CDR1 is LGHNT and CDR2 is FRNRAP. CDR3 length equals 14 residues. The V and J ends lost 1 base and 4 bases respectively, with 10 bases between them. CDR3: CASGLETEIYGYTF. The CDR3 DNA follows: TGTGCTAGTGGTTTGGAGACAGAGATCTATGGCTACACCTTC.

V gene TRBV28 combines with J gene TRBJ1-1; a possible D gene is TRBD1 (6 bases). CDR1 and CDR2 (germline): MDHEN, SYDVKM. The CDR3 extends over 17 amino acids. Trimming took off 6 bases at V and 1 base at J, with 21 bases between the two ends. In DNA, the CDR3 is TGTGCCAGCAGGAACAGGGTCTCGGCGCTCTCGAACACTGAAGCTTTCTTT. Amino acids: CASRNRVSALSNTEAFF.

The chain recombines TRBV5-4 with TRBJ2-3; possible D gene TRBD2, 5 bases. CDR3 size: 15 residues. V lost 2 bases to trimming and J lost 4 bases, with 14 bases between them. Germline V lookup: CDR1 SGHNT, CDR2 YYREEE (reference sequence). CDR3 bases: TGTGCCAGCAGCTTCGGGCGGGTATCCTCAGATACGCAGTATTTT. Amino acid sequence: CASSFGRVSSDTQYF.

The rearrangement uses TRBV10-3 and TRBJ1-1; D perhaps matches TRBD1 (5 bases). The V gene lost 6 bases and the J gene lost 7 bases, with 18 bases spanning the gap. Germline V CDR1 and CDR2: ENHRY, SYGVKD. This CDR3 spans 14 amino acids. CDR3 bases: TGTGCCATCAGCACCGATGGGACGGGCGGTGAAGCTTTCTTT. Its protein is CAISTDGTGGEAFF.

The V call is TRBV6-6, the J call TRBJ1-2; D gene unclear. Per germline, CDR1 MNHNY and CDR2 SVGAGI (reference sequence). Trimming shortened V by 6 bases and J by 4 bases, and 9 bases separated the two germline ends. The CDR3 contains 12 residues. The CDR3 nucleotides read TGTGCCAGCAGAAACACCGGCTATGGCTACACCTTC. This codes for CASRNTGYGYTF.

J is TRBJ2-2 and V is TRBV5-5; 10 bases line up with TRBD2. Germline V gene data show CDR1 as SGHKS and CDR2 as YYEKEE (reference sequence). This CDR3 is built from 16 residues. J was trimmed by 5 bases and V by 4 bases; bases with no gene match: 8. The CDR3 region is CASSKWTSGVTGELFF. CDR3 coding DNA: TGTGCCAGCAGCAAGTGGACTAGCGGAGTTACCGGGGAGCTGTTTTTT.

The V call is TRBV30, the J call TRBJ2-1; D uncertain. This CDR3 is 12 amino acids long. Trimming removed 2 bases at V and 7 bases at J, with 9 bases between. Germline CDR1 and CDR2: GTSNPN and SVGIG (reference sequence). CDR3 loop: CAWSLLGNEQFF. The CDR3 region has the DNA TGTGCCTGGAGTCTATTGGGGAATGAGCAGTTCTTC. The full variable domain, completed using reference TRBV30 and TRBJ2-1, is SQTIHQWPATLVQPVGSPLSLECTVEGTSNPNLYWYRQAAGRGLQLLFYSVGIGQISSEVPQNLSASRPQDRQFILSSKKLLLSDSGFYLCAWSLLGNEQFFGPGTRLTVL.

The CDR3 is CASRGLTGGSYEQYF. The DNA of the CDR3 is TGTGCCAGCAGGGGCCTTACAGGGGGATCCTACGAGCAGTACTTC. J is TRBJ2-7 and V is TRBV2; 8 bases line up with TRBD1. From germline, CDR1 is SNHLY and CDR2 FYNNEI. The CDR3 is made up of 15 amino acids. V trimming: 6 bases; J trimming: 1 base; junction bases outside the gene matches: 8.

The V and J genes are TRBV10-3 and TRBJ2-7; 7 positions agree with TRBD1. J was trimmed by 0 bases and V by 9 bases; bases with no gene match: 2. The CDR3 has 12 residues. CDR1 ENHRY and CDR2 SYGVKD come from the germline V gene. The CDR3 DNA follows: TGTGCCATTGGGACAGACTCCTACGAGCAGTACTTC. It codes for CAIGTDSYEQYF.

V is TRBV2 and J is TRBJ2-7; D may be TRBD1 (6 bases). From germline, CDR1 is SNHLY and CDR2 FYNNEI. The CDR3 consists of 16 residues. V was cut by 2 bases and J by 7 bases, with 21 bases left in between. CDR3 loop: CASSESLDPRGGEQYF. The CDR3 DNA is TGTGCCAGCAGTGAATCCCTTGACCCCAGAGGGGGTGAGCAGTACTTC.

The chain couples TRBV7-9 to TRBJ2-1; the match to TRBD2 covers 13 bases. Trimming took 1 base from V and 2 from J; bases not matched to a gene: 5. In germline, CDR1 is SEHNR, CDR2 FQNEAQ (reference sequence). The CDR3 contains 18 residues. CDR3 amino acids: CASSLVGLAGTTYNEQFF. The CDR3 nucleotides are TGTGCCAGCAGCTTAGTGGGACTAGCGGGAACTACCTACAATGAGCAGTTCTTC.

The chain employs TRBV28 and TRBJ2-7; TRBD1 is a possible D gene (6 bases). V shed 4 bases and J shed 2 bases, with 12 bases lying between them. The germline CDR1 and CDR2 sequences are MDHEN and SYDVKM. The CDR3 contains 14 residues. The CDR3 is CASSSGQKPYEQYF. The CDR3 DNA sequence: TGTGCCAGCAGTTCCGGACAGAAACCCTACGAGCAGTACTTC. Full variable domain (missing parts from reference TRBV28 and TRBJ2-7): DVKVTQSSRYLVKRTGEKVFLECVQDMDHENMFWYRQDPGLGLRLIYFSYDVKMKEKGDIPEGYSVSREKKERFSLILESASTNQTSMYLCASSSGQKPYEQYFGPGTRLTVT.

On this clone: The identical CDR3 is also encoded by other nucleotide sequences in the sample. This chain connects TRBV6-5 to TRBJ2-7; TRBD2 matches 7 bases. From germline, CDR1 is MNHEY and CDR2 SVGAGI. The CDR3 sequence is 12 residues long. J gave up 4 bases and V 5 bases, and 2 bases lay outside the gene matches. CDR3 nucleotide sequence: TGTGCCAGCAGTACGGGGGGATACGAGCAGTACTTC. As protein: CASSTGGYEQYF.

V usage is TRBV4-1 and J usage is TRBJ2-5, with TRBD2 identical over 9 bases. The V and J ends lost 4 bases and 5 bases, in that order; junction bases with no gene match: 5. CDR1 MGHRA and CDR2 YSYEKL come from the germline V gene. This CDR3 has 14 residues. CDR3 nucleotides: TGCGCCAGCAGCCCGTCTAGCGGGACGGAGACCCAGTACTTC. This sequence encodes CASSPSSGTETQYF.

V and J are TRBV11-2 and TRBJ2-7; 8 bases align to TRBD2. The V and J ends lost 4 bases and 1 base, in that order; junction bases with no gene match: 9. From germline, CDR1 is SGHAT and CDR2 FQNNGV. This CDR3 is 16 amino acids long. The CDR3 region is CASSSEYGGGSYEQYF. In DNA form, the CDR3 reads TGTGCCAGCAGCTCCGAATACGGGGGGGGTTCCTACGAGCAGTACTTC.

Concerning this clone: The sample carries other DNA sequences with the same CDR3. The rearrangement links TRBV5-6 to TRBJ2-1; 11 bases map to TRBD2. Germline-derived CDR1 and CDR2 are SGHDT and YYEEEE. CDR3 size: 15 residues. The V and J ends lost 2 bases and 5 bases, in that order; junction bases with no gene match: 3. The CDR3 DNA sequence: TGTGCCAGCAGCTTCGGGACTAGCGGAAACAATGAGCAGTTCTTC. Amino acid sequence: CASSFGTSGNNEQFF.

This chain uses TRBV18 with TRBJ1-5; D is perhaps TRBD1 (5 bases). This CDR3 contains 14 residues. The germline V gene encodes CDR1 KGHSH and CDR2 LQKENI. V shed 2 bases and J shed 5 bases, with 10 bases lying between them. CDR3: CASSPGGIDQPQHF. CDR3 nucleotide sequence: TGTGCCAGCTCACCAGGGGGAATCGATCAGCCCCAGCATTTT.

This chain connects TRBV27 to TRBJ1-4, with 10 bases lining up with TRBD1. V shed 5 bases and J 8 bases; nucleotides not matched to a gene: 11. Per the germline V gene, CDR1 is MNHEY and CDR2 is SMNVEV (reference sequence). The CDR3 sequence is 16 residues long. The CDR3 loop is CASSPKWTGGREKLFF. CDR3 coding DNA: TGTGCCAGCAGTCCCAAATGGACAGGGGGGCGAGAAAAACTGTTTTTT. Full variable domain (outside the CDR3, taken from reference TRBV27 and TRBJ1-4): EAQVTQNPRYLITVTGKKLTVTCSQNMNHEYMSWYRQDPGLGLRQIYYSMNVEVTDKGDVPEGYKVSRKEKRNFPLILESPSPNQTSLYFCASSPKWTGGREKLFFGSGTQLSVL.

This rearrangement joins TRBV10-3 to TRBJ2-1; D is ambiguous. The V and J ends lost 4 bases and 6 bases respectively, with 7 bases between them. This CDR3 spans 12 amino acids. Germline lookup yields CDR1 ENHRY and CDR2 SYGVKD. CDR3 sequence (DNA): TGTGCCATCAGTGCCGGAAGCAATGAGCAGTTCTTC. Translating it yields CAISAGSNEQFF.

The chain has TRBV21-1 and TRBJ2-5; the table's D call of TRBD2 was not tested on the DNA. TRBV21-1 is labeled a pseudogene. The CDR3 has 14 amino acids. The CDR3, as DNA: TGTGCCAGCAGCAAAGAGGAGGCCGAAGAGACCCAGTACTTC. It codes for CASSKEEAEETQYF.

CDR3 loop: CASSPGTGGTDTQYF. The CDR3 DNA follows: TGTGCCAGCAGCCCCGGGACAGGGGGGACAGATACGCAGTATTTT. The chain carries TRBV7-6 and TRBJ2-3, with 11 bases that match TRBD1. The germline gives CDR1 SGHVS, CDR2 FNYEAQ. V shed 5 bases, J shed 3 bases, and the junction held 4 bases outside the gene matches. The CDR3 is 15 residues long.

This rearrangement joins TRBV7-2 to TRBJ1-5; D is unresolved. Trimming removed 6 bases at V and 1 base at J, with 7 bases between. Per the germline V gene, CDR1 is SGHTA and CDR2 is FQGNSA. The CDR3 totals 13 residues. In DNA form, the CDR3 reads TGTGCCAGCAGGGAAAACAGCAATCAGCCCCAGCATTTT. The encoded protein is CASRENSNQPQHF.

The chain joins TRBV2 to TRBJ1-5; a weak D match, TRBD1 (5 bases). V lost 6 bases, J lost 11 bases, and 17 bases lay in between. Germline assignment: CDR1 SNHLY and CDR2 FYNNEI. This CDR3 has 13 amino acids. The CDR3 here is CASRVSDKLAQHF. CDR3 in DNA: TGTGCCAGCAGGGTGTCGGACAAGTTAGCCCAGCATTTT.

In its sample, this clone was seen once. The chain uses TRBV28 and TRBJ2-3; TRBD1 aligns across 7 bases. V shed 7 bases, J shed 6 bases, and the junction held 4 bases outside the gene matches. This CDR3 region has 12 residues. The germline V gene encodes CDR1 MDHEN and CDR2 SYDVKM. The CDR3 DNA sequence: TGTGCCAGCATTAGCAGGGGGGATACGCAGTATTTT. It encodes CASISRGDTQYF.

The rearrangement links TRBV12-5 to TRBJ2-5; TRBD1 is a possible D gene (6 bases). The CDR3 contains 15 residues. V was cut by 1 base and J by 2 bases, with 11 bases left in between. The germline gives CDR1 LGHNT, CDR2 FRNRAP. The CDR3 spells CASGLGQEPQETQYF. In DNA, the CDR3 is TGTGCTAGTGGTTTGGGACAGGAGCCACAAGAGACCCAGTACTTC.

This sequence joins TRBV9 and TRBJ1-2; 10 bases align to TRBD1. The CDR3 length is 15 residues. The V gene end was trimmed by 0 bases and the J gene end by 7 bases; junction bases not matched to a gene: 6. The V gene's germline CDR1 is SGDLS and CDR2 YYNGEE. The CDR3 loop reads CASSVGGTGEGGYTF. For the CDR3, the DNA is TGTGCCAGCAGCGTAGGAGGGACAGGGGAGGGTGGCTACACCTTC. The whole variable domain, filled in from reference TRBV9 and TRBJ1-2, reads DSGVTQTPKHLITATGQRVTLRCSPRSGDLSVYWYQQSLDQGLQFLIQYYNGEERAKGNILERFSAQQFPDLHSELNLSSLELGDSALYFCASSVGGTGEGGYTFGSGTRLTVV.

With respect to this clone: The same CDR3 is also encoded by other DNA sequences in this sample. The chain couples TRBV11-2 to TRBJ1-1, with 7 bases aligning to TRBD1. Germline assignment: CDR1 SGHAT and CDR2 FQNNGV. Trimming cost V 1 base and J 2 bases; bases outside gene matches: 4. This CDR3 comprises 15 residues. CDR3 region: CASSLAGTANTEAFF. In DNA, the CDR3 is TGTGCCAGCAGCTTAGCTGGGACAGCTAACACTGAAGCTTTCTTT.